What follows is one T cell receptor (beta chain) and its context. Its target is not known. This sample was taken from a study of cytomegalovirus exposure and HLA in healthy donors. Study-wide findings and caveats: Further analysis was carried out later, and it showed several of the most significant clusters appearing linked to common viral pathogens. What TCR beta sequences reportedly achieved was accurate prediction of HLA-A and HLA-B alleles in most subjects. TCR beta chain V- and J-gene trimming was linked, in a later analysis, to a missense variant in DCLRE1C.

This CDR3 region has 14 residues. CDR1 and CDR2 from the germline V gene are SGHRS and YFSETQ. Trimming cost V 4 bases and J 8 bases; bases outside gene matches: 5. Primers: 60 Vbeta forward and 13 Jbeta reverse. Repertoires were generated with immunoSEQ multiplex PCR, while TCRdb's copy carries only in-frame clones and drops some. In the table there are about 180,000 clones, roughly 87% of which are singletons. This sequence joins TRBV5-1 and TRBJ2-2; TRBD1 aligns across 10 bases. This clonotype originated in a man aged 40-49 years in good health and CMV-seronegative. The sequenced sample was PBMCs. The CDR3 bases are TGCGCCAGCAGCCCGACAGGGGGCGCGGGGGAGCTGTTTTTT. It specifies CASSPTGGAGELFF.